Presented here are 3 T cell receptor beta chains from one specimen sequenced in a study of control samples from healthy donors and cancer patients. TCRdb keeps only in-frame clones here, not all; method: immunoSEQ multiplex PCR. The table records about 110,000 clones, around 89% of them present only once. Sequenced input: blood. Receptor source: a woman between 50 and 59 years old in good health.

V usage is TRBV4-3 and J usage is TRBJ2-3; the match to TRBD2 covers 11 bases. V gave up 0 bases and J gave up 6 bases; unmatched junction bases: 8. In germline, CDR1 is LGHNA, CDR2 YSLEER. The CDR3 is 17 residues long. CDR3 residues: CASSQDSTSGRRDTQYF. The DNA of the CDR3 is TGCGCCAGCAGCCAAGATAGTACTAGCGGGAGAAGGGATACGCAGTATTTT.

The chain employs TRBV5-1 and TRBJ2-1; TRBD2 matches 9 bases. Per the germline V gene, CDR1 is SGHRS and CDR2 is YFSETQ. The V gene end was trimmed by 5 bases and the J gene end by 7 bases; junction bases not matched to a gene: 4. This CDR3 has 13 residues. CDR3 protein: CASSLAGWNEQFF. The DNA for the CDR3 is TGCGCCAGCAGTCTAGCGGGGTGGAATGAGCAGTTCTTC.

This chain joins TRBV29-1 and TRBJ2-3, with unresolved D. CDR1 is SQVTM, CDR2 ANQGSEA, per germline. This CDR3 region has 10 residues. The V gene lost 4 bases and the J gene lost 6 bases, with 5 bases spanning the gap. CDR3 residues: CSVAPDTQYF. The CDR3 DNA is TGCAGCGTTGCCCCCGATACGCAGTATTTT.